This TCR beta chain emerged from a study of blood T cell repertoires in COVID-19 (dated by TCRdb to between 2020 and 2021). In the study overall: Samples from collaborators originated in the United States, Italy and Spain and spanned both the acute and convalescent phases of COVID-19. The material from the prospective study consisted of cDNA or gDNA derived from T cells, B-cell-depleted T cells, or PBMCs. The dataset comprised deeply sampled blood TCRbeta repertoires from subjects exposed to, actively infected with, or recovered from COVID-19. The repertoires were made available in a free public database intended to serve as a resource for research on the immune response to SARS-CoV-2. The samples were drawn from two sources: the first 160 participants of the ongoing ImmuneRACE study, and fewer than 1,500 subjects contributed by 6 global collaborators. Nearly every sample came with metadata listing a de-identified subject ID, COVID-19 status, age in years and sex. Where HLA class I and class II types were available, the types were taken from metadata supplied by the sample provider, not from assay-based typing. What the study reported, not specific to this receptor: How much clinical and demographic metadata was included differed by source and by participant, and the metadata was provided uncurated.

TCRbeta CDR3 regions were amplified from genomic DNA by means of the immunoSEQ Assay, a bias-controlled multiplex PCR. Per the source publication's procedure: The number of nucleated cells in each sample was estimated from the amplification of reference gene primers within the assay. Sequence reads were collapsed and filtered to measure the absolute abundance of every unique TCRbeta CDR3 rearrangement. For each sample, productive Simpson clonality was calculated as the square root of Simpson's diversity index over productive rearrangements. What TCRdb holds here is the immuneACCESS table cut down to in-frame rearrangements. Part of the clones is not present; checked against another copy, under half of the missing clones reflect an unresolved V gene, and the others are unexplained. V, J and clone size reflect that table, while D and trimming were determined from the DNA. The sample table contains roughly 100,000 clones; only one count was recorded for roughly 92% of them. The ten largest make up approximately 2% of the sample.

Points on this clone: The antigen this receptor binds is unknown. No clone much larger than this one lies a single base away; base qualities are absent.

According to the germline V gene, CDR1 reads SGHNT and CDR2 reads YENEEA. Counted from cysteine to phenylalanine, this CDR3 has 16 amino acids. CDR3 DNA is the only sequence kept; it has 48 bases, read in frame from the first base. V is trimmed back by 4 bases and J by 4 bases, and the junction contains 11 bases that no gene match accounts for. One collaborating source in Seattle enrolled patients during active infection and followed them longitudinally through the course of disease. Collaborating institutions collected whole blood in K2EDTA tubes following their own protocols. For TCRbeta analysis, collaborators shipped samples in one of three forms: frozen whole blood, isolated PBMCs, or DNA extracted from either of those sample types.

The chain links TRBV11-3 with TRBJ2-3; the central 7 bases match TRBD1. This TCR came from a woman between 45 and 65 years old with COVID-19, enrolled during active disease. Sequencing input: peripheral blood. Here is the DNA: TGTGCCAGCAGCTCACAAGACAGGGATATCTCAGATACGCAGTATTTT. The translation is CASSSQDRDISDTQYF.